This T cell receptor beta chain appears in the sequencing data of a study of blood T cell repertoires in COVID-19. Study-level background: Acute-phase and convalescent COVID-19 samples originated in the United States, Italy and Spain. T cells, B-cell-depleted T cells, or PBMCs provided the cDNA or gDNA that served as material.

Residents of around 24 US areas, aged 18 to 89 years, made up the participants. Participants' own reports of clinical history determined their cohort assignment. Germline V CDR1 and CDR2: MNHEY, SMNVEV (reference sequence). Trimming cost V 4 bases and J 6 bases, with 12 bases left between them. CDR3 length: 14 amino acids. Some clones are missing from TCRdb's copy, which holds only in-frame ones; the method was immunoSEQ multiplex PCR. This table holds around 240,000 clones, about nine tenths found once. The sequence derives from a human donor in a cohort exposed to, infected with or recovered from COVID-19 (not recorded which). The donor label of this sample is uncertain. The chain employs TRBV27 and TRBJ2-2; D is possibly TRBD2 (6 bases). Sequenced: PBMCs or T cells enriched from blood (not recorded which). The CDR3: CASSSGVGPGELFF. The CDR3 coding sequence is TGTGCCAGCAGTTCGGGGGTCGGGCCCGGGGAGCTGTTTTTT.